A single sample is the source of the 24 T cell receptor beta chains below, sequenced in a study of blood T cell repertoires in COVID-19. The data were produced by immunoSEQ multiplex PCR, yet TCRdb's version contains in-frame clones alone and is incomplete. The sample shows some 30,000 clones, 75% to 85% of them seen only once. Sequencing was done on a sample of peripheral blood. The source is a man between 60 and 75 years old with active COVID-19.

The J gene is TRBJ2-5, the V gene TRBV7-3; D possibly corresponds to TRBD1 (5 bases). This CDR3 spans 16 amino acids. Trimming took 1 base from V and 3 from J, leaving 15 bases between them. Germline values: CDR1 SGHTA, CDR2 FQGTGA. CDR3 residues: CASSLISLTGEETQYF. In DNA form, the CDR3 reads TGTGCCAGCAGCTTAATTTCCCTTACAGGCGAAGAGACCCAGTACTTC.

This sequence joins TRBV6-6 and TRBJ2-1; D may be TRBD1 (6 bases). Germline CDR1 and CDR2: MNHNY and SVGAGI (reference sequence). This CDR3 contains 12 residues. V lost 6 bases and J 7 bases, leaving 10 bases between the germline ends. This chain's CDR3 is CASSKGGNEQFF. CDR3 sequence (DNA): TGTGCCAGCAGCAAAGGGGGAAATGAGCAGTTCTTC.

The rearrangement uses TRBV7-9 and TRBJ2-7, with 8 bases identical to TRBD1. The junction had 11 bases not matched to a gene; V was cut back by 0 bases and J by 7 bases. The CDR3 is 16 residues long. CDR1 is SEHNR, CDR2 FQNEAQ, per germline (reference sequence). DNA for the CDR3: TGTGCCAGCAGCTTAGCGAGCCAGGGGGCGTCGAGGGAGCAGTACTTC. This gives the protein CASSLASQGASREQYF.

In nucleotides, the CDR3 is TGTGCCAGCAGTTACTCGGGGCAGAACACCGGGGAGCTGTTTTTT. Translating gives CASSYSGQNTGELFF. The genes are TRBV6-5 and TRBJ2-2; the D gene is possibly TRBD1 (5 bases). The V gene's germline CDR1 is MNHEY and CDR2 SVGAGI. Trimming pared 0 bases from V and 1 base from J, leaving 6 bases between. The CDR3 is made up of 15 amino acids.

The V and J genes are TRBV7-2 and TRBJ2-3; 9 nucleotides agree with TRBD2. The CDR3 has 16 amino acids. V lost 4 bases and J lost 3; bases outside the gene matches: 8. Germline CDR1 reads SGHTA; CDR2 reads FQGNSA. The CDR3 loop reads CASSSISGRSTDTQYF. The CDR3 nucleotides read TGTGCCAGCAGCTCCATTAGCGGGAGAAGTACAGATACGCAGTATTTT.

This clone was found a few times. This chain's CDR3 is CASSQTSGRTRGSTDTQYF. CDR3 sequence (DNA): TGTGCCAGCAGTCAAACTAGCGGAAGAACTCGTGGATCCACAGATACGCAGTATTTT. The gene calls are TRBV6-6 and TRBJ2-3, with 8 bases that match TRBD2. Germline V gene lookup returns CDR1 MNHNY and CDR2 SVGAGI (reference sequence). The CDR3 contains 19 residues. Trimming took 5 bases from V and 2 from J; bases not matched to a gene: 18.

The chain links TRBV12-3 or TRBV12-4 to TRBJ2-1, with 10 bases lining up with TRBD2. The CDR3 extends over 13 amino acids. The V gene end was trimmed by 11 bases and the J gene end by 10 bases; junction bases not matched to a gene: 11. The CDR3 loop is CALGAGGPLEQFF. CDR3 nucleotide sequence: TGTGCCCTTGGAGCGGGAGGGCCATTGGAGCAGTTCTTC.

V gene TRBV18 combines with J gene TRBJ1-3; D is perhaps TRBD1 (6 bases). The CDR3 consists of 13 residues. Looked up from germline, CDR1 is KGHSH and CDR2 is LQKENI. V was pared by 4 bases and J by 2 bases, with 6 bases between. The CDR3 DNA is TGTGCCAGCTCACAGGGGGCTGGAAACACCATATATTTT. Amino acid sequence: CASSQGAGNTIYF.

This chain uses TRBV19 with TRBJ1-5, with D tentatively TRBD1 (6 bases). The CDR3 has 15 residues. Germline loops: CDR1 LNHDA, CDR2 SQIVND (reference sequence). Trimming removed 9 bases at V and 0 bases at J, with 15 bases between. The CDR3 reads CASSTGIHSNQPQHF. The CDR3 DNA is TGTGCCAGCTCGACAGGTATCCATAGCAATCAGCCCCAGCATTTT.

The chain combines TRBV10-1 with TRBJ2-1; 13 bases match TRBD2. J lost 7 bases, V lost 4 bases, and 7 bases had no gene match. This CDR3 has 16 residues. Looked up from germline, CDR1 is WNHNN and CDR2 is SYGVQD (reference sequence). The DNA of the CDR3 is TGCGCCAGCAGTGGGACTAGCGGGAGCCTTCGGAATGAGCAGTTCTTC. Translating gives CASSGTSGSLRNEQFF.

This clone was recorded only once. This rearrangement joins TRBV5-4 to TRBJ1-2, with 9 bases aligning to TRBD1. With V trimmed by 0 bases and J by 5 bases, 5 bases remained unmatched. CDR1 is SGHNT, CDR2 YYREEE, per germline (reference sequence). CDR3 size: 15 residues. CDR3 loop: CASSLERTGVYGYTF. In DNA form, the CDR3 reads TGTGCCAGCAGCTTGGAGAGGACAGGGGTATATGGCTACACCTTC.

Here the CDR3 DNA reads TGCGCCAGCAGCTTTACCGGGGATACCCAATACGAGCAGTACTTC. This gives the protein CASSFTGDTQYEQYF. V gene TRBV5-1 combines with J gene TRBJ2-7, with TRBD2 as a possible D gene (5 bases). Per germline, CDR1 SGHRS and CDR2 YFSETQ. Trimming left V 2 bases short and J 4 bases short, with 16 bases between. The length of the CDR3 is 15 residues.

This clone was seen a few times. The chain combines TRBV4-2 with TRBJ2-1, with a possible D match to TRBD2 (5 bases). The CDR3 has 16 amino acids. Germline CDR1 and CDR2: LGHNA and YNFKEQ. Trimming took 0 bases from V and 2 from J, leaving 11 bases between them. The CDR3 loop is CASSQERASPYNEQFF. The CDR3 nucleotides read TGTGCCAGCAGCCAAGAAAGAGCTAGCCCCTACAATGAGCAGTTCTTC.

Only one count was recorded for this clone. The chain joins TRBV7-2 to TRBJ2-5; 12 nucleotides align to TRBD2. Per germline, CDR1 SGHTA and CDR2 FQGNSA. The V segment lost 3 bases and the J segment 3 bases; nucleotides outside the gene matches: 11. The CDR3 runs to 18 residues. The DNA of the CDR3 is TGTGCCAGCAGCTTCGACAGGGGACTAGCGGGTCGGGAAGAGACCCAGTACTTC. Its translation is CASSFDRGLAGREETQYF.

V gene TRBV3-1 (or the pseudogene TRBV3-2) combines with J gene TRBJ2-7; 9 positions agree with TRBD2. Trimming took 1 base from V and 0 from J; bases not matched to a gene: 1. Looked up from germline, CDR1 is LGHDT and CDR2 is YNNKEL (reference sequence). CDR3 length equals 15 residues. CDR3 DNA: TGTGCCAGCAGCCAAGGACTAGCGGCCTCCTACGAGCAGTACTTC. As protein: CASSQGLAASYEQYF.

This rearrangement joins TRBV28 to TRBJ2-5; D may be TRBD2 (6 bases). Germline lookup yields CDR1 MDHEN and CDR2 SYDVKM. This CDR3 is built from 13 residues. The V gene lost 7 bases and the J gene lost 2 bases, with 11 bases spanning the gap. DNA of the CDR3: TGTGCCAGCAAGGGACGGGGGCAAGAGACCCAGTACTTC. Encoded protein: CASKGRGQETQYF.

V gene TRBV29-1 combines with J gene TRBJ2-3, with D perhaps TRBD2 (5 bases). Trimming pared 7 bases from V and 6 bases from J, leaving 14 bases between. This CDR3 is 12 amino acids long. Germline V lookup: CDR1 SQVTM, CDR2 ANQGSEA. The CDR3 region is CSESAGGDTQYF. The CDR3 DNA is TGCAGCGAATCTGCGGGTGGGGATACGCAGTATTTT.

The CDR3 spells CASSPTLRGGQGNTIYF. Here the CDR3 DNA reads TGTGCCAGCAGTCCAACCCTCCGGGGGGGGCAAGGAAACACCATATATTTT. The rearrangement uses TRBV6-6 and TRBJ1-3; D is perhaps TRBD1 (6 bases). This CDR3 region has 17 residues. Germline values: CDR1 MNHNY, CDR2 SVGAGI (reference sequence). V dropped 5 bases and J dropped 4 bases, with 21 bases sitting between them.

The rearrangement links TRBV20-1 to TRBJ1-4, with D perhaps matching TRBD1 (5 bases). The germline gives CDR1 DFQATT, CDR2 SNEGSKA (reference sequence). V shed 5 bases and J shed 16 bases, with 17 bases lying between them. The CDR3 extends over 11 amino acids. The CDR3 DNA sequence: TGCAGTGCTGGTCTCACTCGGGGGGGGTTTTTT. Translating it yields CSAGLTRGGFF.

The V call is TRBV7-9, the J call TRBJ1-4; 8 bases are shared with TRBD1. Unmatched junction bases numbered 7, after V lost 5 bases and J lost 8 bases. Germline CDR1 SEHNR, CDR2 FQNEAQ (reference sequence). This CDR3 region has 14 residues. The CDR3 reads CASSRTGGPEKLFF. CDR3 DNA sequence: TGTGCCAGCAGCCGAACAGGGGGGCCGGAAAAACTGTTTTTT. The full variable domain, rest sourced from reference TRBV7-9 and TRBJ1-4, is DTGVSQNPRHKITKRGQNVTFRCDPISEHNRLYWYRQTLGQGPEFLTYFQNEAQLEKSRLLSDRFSAERPKGSFSTLEIQRTEQGDSAMYLCASSRTGGPEKLFFGSGTQLSVL.

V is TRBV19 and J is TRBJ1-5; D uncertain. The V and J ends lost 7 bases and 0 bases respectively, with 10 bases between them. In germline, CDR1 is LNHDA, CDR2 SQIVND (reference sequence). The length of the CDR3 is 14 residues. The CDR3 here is CASTHTYSNQPQHF. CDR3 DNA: TGTGCCAGTACCCACACGTATAGCAATCAGCCCCAGCATTTT.

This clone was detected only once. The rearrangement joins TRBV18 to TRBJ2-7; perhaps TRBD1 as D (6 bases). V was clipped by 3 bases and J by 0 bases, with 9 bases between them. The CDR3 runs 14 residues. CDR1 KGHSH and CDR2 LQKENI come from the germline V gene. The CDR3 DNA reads TGTGCCAGCTCACCGGACAGAAGCTCCTACGAGCAGTACTTC. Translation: CASSPDRSSYEQYF.

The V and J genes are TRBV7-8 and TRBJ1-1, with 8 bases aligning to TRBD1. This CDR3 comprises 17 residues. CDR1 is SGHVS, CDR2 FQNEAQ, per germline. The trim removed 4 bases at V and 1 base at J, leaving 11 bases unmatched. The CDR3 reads CASSSFVGTGQNTEAFF. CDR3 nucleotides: TGTGCCAGCAGCTCCTTTGTAGGGACAGGACAGAACACTGAAGCTTTCTTT. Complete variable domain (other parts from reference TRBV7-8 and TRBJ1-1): GAGVSQSPRYKVAKRGQDVALRCDPISGHVSLFWYQQALGQGPEFLTYFQNEAQLDKSGLPSDRFFAERPEGSVSTLKIQRTQQEDSAVYLCASSSFVGTGQNTEAFFGQGTRLTVV.

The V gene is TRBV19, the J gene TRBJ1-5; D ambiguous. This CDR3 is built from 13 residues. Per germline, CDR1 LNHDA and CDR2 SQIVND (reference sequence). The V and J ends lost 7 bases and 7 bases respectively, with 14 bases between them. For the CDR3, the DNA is TGTGCCAGTAACCCCAGCGGCCTGCAGCCCCAGCATTTT. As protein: CASNPSGLQPQHF.